Listed below are T cell receptor beta chains from one sample, sequenced in a study of T cells after yellow fever vaccination. TCRdb recomputed calls from the 5' RACE reads with MiXCR, one row per CDR3 protein. The profile covers 170,000 or so distinct CDR3 sequences, with about 6% appearing a single time and about 2.7% taken by the ten largest. The source material was CD4+ T cells sorted from PBMCs, sampled on the day of the first yellow fever vaccination. The source of these receptors is a man in his late teens or twenties who received the YFV17D yellow fever vaccine. Both conserved end residues are part of each CDR3. Each record gives: V gene, D gene, clone size, J gene, CDR3 DNA, CDR3 protein. The D gene is left open where the match is weak. Clone size is given for some rows only: seen once, a few or many times, or a class if the clone is expanded.

TRBV28	TRBD1	many	TRBJ2-3	TGTGCCAGCCGAAGTTGGGGGACAGGGGAGAGAGATACGCAGTATTTT	CASRSWGTGERDTQYF
TRBV7-2	TRBD1	NA	TRBJ2-5	TGTGCCAGCAGCCCGGGACAGGGGTTCGAGACCCAGTACTTC	CASSPGQGFETQYF
TRBV4-2	TRBD1	many	TRBJ2-2	TGTGCCAGCAGCCCCTTACGGACAGGGGGCCGGCCAGACACCGGGGAGCTGTTTTTT	CASSPLRTGGRPDTGELFF
TRBV29-1	TRBD2	NA	TRBJ2-2	TGCAGCGTAGGAAGGGACTACTCCAACACCGGGGAGCTGTTTTTT	CSVGRDYSNTGELFF
TRBV3-1	NA	many	TRBJ1-1	TGTGCCAGCAGCCATATTAAGGACAGAGCTTTCTTT	CASSHIKDRAFF
TRBV7-2	TRBD1	many	TRBJ2-4	TGTGCCAGCAGCTTAGCGCAAGGACAGGGAGTCAAAAACATTCAGTACTTC	CASSLAQGQGVKNIQYF
TRBV20-1	NA	few	TRBJ1-1	TGCAGTGCTGGCGACGGCGGTTACACTGAAGCTTTCTTT	CSAGDGGYTEAFF
TRBV5-1	TRBD1	NA	TRBJ1-4	TGCGCCAGCAGCAACCCGGAGGGGACAGGTCATTTTGCTAATGAAAAACTGTTTTTT	CASSNPEGTGHFANEKLFF
TRBV25-1	TRBD1	few	TRBJ2-7	TGTGCCAGCAGTGAAGGGGGACAGGGCTACGAGCAGTACTTC	CASSEGGQGYEQYF
TRBV7-2	TRBD2	NA	TRBJ2-5	TGTGCCAGCAGCTTAAACGCGGCGGGGGGGCTCTTTGAGACCCAGTACTTC	CASSLNAAGGLFETQYF
TRBV5-5	TRBD1	NA	TRBJ1-2	TGTGCCAGCAGCCGACAGGGCTTGTACTATGGCTACACCTTC	CASSRQGLYYGYTF
TRBV11-2	TRBD1	many	TRBJ1-1	TGTGCCAGCAGCCCAGGGGGCCTCACTGAAGCTTTCTTT	CASSPGGLTEAFF
TRBV5-4	NA	few	TRBJ1-2	TGTGCCACGGACGTCGGGAGGTCCTATGGCTACACCTTC	CATDVGRSYGYTF
TRBV6-1	TRBD1	few	TRBJ1-4	TGTGCCAGCAGTGGGACAGGAGCCTTTAATGAAAAACTGTTTTTT	CASSGTGAFNEKLFF
TRBV4-2	TRBD2	NA	TRBJ2-1	TGTGCCAGCAGCCAAGAAGTTCGACTAGCGGGGGACGAGCAGTTCTTC	CASSQEVRLAGDEQFF
TRBV20-1	NA	few	TRBJ2-2	TGCAGTGCTAAGGGTGAGGGTATTGACACCGGGGAGCTGTTTTTT	CSAKGEGIDTGELFF
TRBV4-3	NA	NA	TRBJ1-1	TGCGCCAGCAGCCAGAAAAACGGCGGAGATGGGACTGAAGCTTTCTTT	CASSQKNGGDGTEAFF
TRBV3-1	NA	NA	TRBJ2-7	TGTGCCAGCAGCCAACCGGGATCGAACGACGAGCAGTACTTC	CASSQPGSNDEQYF
TRBV7-2	NA	few	TRBJ2-7	TGTGCCAGCAGCGTAACCCGACAGAGGCAGTACTTC	CASSVTRQRQYF
TRBV4-1	NA	many	TRBJ2-1	TGCGCCAGCAGCCGACGAACGGACAGTCCCAATGAGCAGTTCTTC	CASSRRTDSPNEQFF
TRBV5-1	NA	many	TRBJ2-6	TGCGCCAGCAGCCCACGGACAGTCCCTTGGGAAAGGGCCAACGTCCTGACTTTC	CASSPRTVPWERANVLTF
TRBV4-3	NA	few	TRBJ1-2	TGCGCCAGCAGCCACGGGGGGGATAACTATGGCTACACCTTC	CASSHGGDNYGYTF
TRBV15	NA	NA	TRBJ1-4	TGTGCCACCAGCAGGGACAGATCCAATGAAAAACTGTTTTTT	CATSRDRSNEKLFF
TRBV9	TRBD2	few	TRBJ2-3	TGTGCCAGCAGCACCACGCGGGGGAGCACAGATACGCAGTATTTT	CASSTTRGSTDTQYF
TRBV6-2/TRBV6-3	TRBD1	NA	TRBJ2-7	TGTGCCAGCCGGGACAGGGGCCTATCCTACGAGCAGTACTTC	CASRDRGLSYEQYF
TRBV9	NA	few	TRBJ2-2	TGTGCCAGCAGCTCCCAGGAGTGGTGGGACGGGGAGCTGTTTTTT	CASSSQEWWDGELFF
TRBV30	TRBD1	many	TRBJ2-2	TGTGCCTGGAGTGCCCTGACAGGGACCGGGGAGCTGTTTTTT	CAWSALTGTGELFF
TRBV5-6	TRBD2	NA	TRBJ2-3	TGTGCCAGCAGCTTGTCTAGCGGGGGGCAGGCGGGAGATACGCAGTATTTT	CASSLSSGGQAGDTQYF
TRBV5-1	NA	many	TRBJ1-1	TGCGCCAGCAGCTTGATAGGGAGAACTGAAGCTTTCTTT	CASSLIGRTEAFF
TRBV6-1	TRBD2	many	TRBJ2-5	TGTGCCAGCAGTAAAGGGACTAGCGAGGAGACCCAGTACTTC	CASSKGTSEETQYF
TRBV6-5	NA	NA	TRBJ1-1	TGTGCCAGCTCAGCAGGGTTCAAAAACACTGAAGCTTTCTTT	CASSAGFKNTEAFF
TRBV5-1	TRBD1	many	TRBJ2-3	TGCGCCAGCAGCCCGGGACAGTACACTAGCACAGATACGCAGTATTTT	CASSPGQYTSTDTQYF
TRBV27	NA	few	TRBJ2-4	TGTGCCAGCAGCCCAAGAGGGGGGGGGCGCGACATTCAGTACTTC	CASSPRGGGRDIQYF
TRBV12-3/TRBV12-4	NA	NA	TRBJ1-1	TGTGCCAGCAGTTTCGGAATGAACACTGAAGCTTTCTTT	CASSFGMNTEAFF
TRBV21-1	NA	many	TRBJ2-7	TGTGCCAGCAGCAAATACGGAAGAAGGAGCTCCTACGAGCAGTACTTC	CASSKYGRRSSYEQYF
TRBV10-3	TRBD1	few	TRBJ2-5	TGTGCCATCTGGGCAGGGGGAAGCCAAGAGACCCAGTACTTC	CAIWAGGSQETQYF
TRBV4-1	NA	once	TRBJ2-2	TGCGTCAGCAGCCAGAGAGGACTGATGGCCGGGGAGCTGTTTTTT	CVSSQRGLMAGELFF
TRBV11-2	NA	NA	TRBJ1-4	TGTGCCAGCAGCTTAGTTGGACGGAGTAATGAAAAACTGTTTTTT	CASSLVGRSNEKLFF
TRBV4-3	NA	many	TRBJ2-5	TGCGCCAGCAGCCCCCGGACCGGGCAATGGGAGACCCAGTACTTC	CASSPRTGQWETQYF
TRBV7-9	NA	NA	TRBJ1-3	TGTGCCAGCAGCTTCGGTTCAGTCTCTGGAAACACCATATATTTT	CASSFGSVSGNTIYF
TRBV12-3/TRBV12-4	NA	few	TRBJ2-1	TGTGCCAGCAGTTACGGCCCCAGCTCCTACAATGAGCAGTTCTTC	CASSYGPSSYNEQFF
TRBV20-1	TRBD2	NA	TRBJ2-3	TGCAGTGCCGGAACTAGCGGTAGTAATACGCAGTATTTT	CSAGTSGSNTQYF
TRBV19	NA	few	TRBJ1-1	TGTGCCAGTAGTACGTTTTTACAGGGCCCCATGAACACTGAAGCTTTCTTT	CASSTFLQGPMNTEAFF
TRBV9	NA	few	TRBJ2-5	TGTGCCAGCAGCGAGAGGGGGGAGACCCAGTACTTC	CASSERGETQYF
TRBV15	TRBD1	NA	TRBJ2-1	TGTGCCACCAGGGACAGGGGGCTGGGTGCGCAGTTCTTC	CATRDRGLGAQFF
TRBV20-1	NA	many	TRBJ2-3	TGCAGTGCCGCTGCCCATACAGATACGCAGTATTTT	CSAAAHTDTQYF
TRBV6-5	NA	many	TRBJ2-7	TGTGCCAGCAGTTATGGGCAGATCGGCTACGAGCAGTACTTC	CASSYGQIGYEQYF
TRBV6-2/TRBV6-3	NA	NA	TRBJ1-1	TGTGCCAGCCAGCCTCACCCTACCAGGACAGTTATGAACACTGAAGCTTTCTTT	CASQPHPTRTVMNTEAFF
TRBV7-2	NA	many	TRBJ2-1	TGTGCCAGCAGCTTACAACGGGGTATGGGCAATGAGCAGTTCTTC	CASSLQRGMGNEQFF
TRBV15	TRBD1	many	TRBJ1-2	TGTGCCACCAGCAGAGACGGGGGACAGGGGCTAAACTATGGCTACACCTTC	CATSRDGGQGLNYGYTF
TRBV4-3	NA	many	TRBJ2-5	TGCGCCAGCAGCCAAGCCATCACAGGGGAGGGAGAGACCCAGTACTTC	CASSQAITGEGETQYF
TRBV12-3/TRBV12-4	NA	many	TRBJ1-2	TGTGCCAGCAACAAGGGAAACTATGGCTACACCTTC	CASNKGNYGYTF
TRBV20-1	NA	many	TRBJ2-3	TGCAGTGCTAGAGCCCGCGGAGCGGCTCATCGAGATACGCAGTATTTT	CSARARGAAHRDTQYF